This is a list of T cell receptor beta chains from one sample in a study of control samples from healthy donors and cancer patients. Some clones are missing from TCRdb's copy, which holds only in-frame ones; the method was immunoSEQ multiplex PCR. The repertoire holds 150,000 to 200,000 clones, with 85% to 95% as singletons. Material: blood. These receptor sequences come from a middle-aged woman in good health. CDR3s include the opening cysteine and the closing phenylalanine or tryptophan. Each record gives: clone size, V gene, D gene, J gene, CDR3 DNA, CDR3 protein. A D gene is named only where the DNA matches it firmly. Size is omitted from some rows. Given values are once, few, many or a class for expanded clones.

clone size: .
V gene: TRBV10-2
D gene: TRBD1
J gene: TRBJ2-7
CDR3 DNA: TGCGCCAGCAAACAATATACAGGGGCTGTTGACGAGCAGTACTTC
CDR3 protein: CASKQYTGAVDEQYF

clone size: .
V gene: TRBV5-1
D gene: TRBD1
J gene: TRBJ1-4
CDR3 DNA: TGCGCCAGCAGACCCCTCGGGGACAGCTTAACTAATGAAAAACTGTTTTTT
CDR3 protein: CASRPLGDSLTNEKLFF

clone size: .
V gene: TRBV5-5
D gene: .
J gene: TRBJ1-5
CDR3 DNA: TGTGCCAGCAGCTTTAGCCGGGAGGATCAGCCCCAGCATTTT
CDR3 protein: CASSFSREDQPQHF

clone size: .
V gene: TRBV2
D gene: .
J gene: TRBJ1-1
CDR3 DNA: TGTGCCAGCAGTGAAACGACTGAAGCTTTCTTT
CDR3 protein: CASSETTEAFF

clone size: .
V gene: TRBV5-1
D gene: .
J gene: TRBJ1-2
CDR3 DNA: TGCGCCAGCACATTCGACAGTCCAACGGTCTATGGCTACACCTTC
CDR3 protein: CASTFDSPTVYGYTF

clone size: many
V gene: TRBV9
D gene: .
J gene: TRBJ1-5
CDR3 DNA: TGTGCCAGCAGCGTAGGGGACCCCCCCCAGCCCCAGCATTTT
CDR3 protein: CASSVGDPPQPQHF

clone size: .
V gene: TRBV27
D gene: .
J gene: TRBJ1-6
CDR3 DNA: TGTGCCAGCAATTCGCGCTCCTATAATTCACCCCTCCACTTT
CDR3 protein: CASNSRSYNSPLHF

clone size: .
V gene: TRBV12-3/TRBV12-4
D gene: .
J gene: TRBJ1-4
CDR3 DNA: TGTGCCAGCAGTTTAAGGGAAAAACTGTTTTTT
CDR3 protein: CASSLREKLFF

clone size: .
V gene: TRBV29-1
D gene: .
J gene: TRBJ1-5
CDR3 DNA: TGCAGCGCAGAGGACGGGGATCAGCCCCAGCATTTT
CDR3 protein: CSAEDGDQPQHF

clone size: .
V gene: TRBV25-1
D gene: .
J gene: TRBJ1-1
CDR3 DNA: TGTGCCAGCAGTGATTGGGACACTGAAGCTTTCTTT
CDR3 protein: CASSDWDTEAFF

clone size: .
V gene: TRBV3-1/TRBV3-2
D gene: TRBD1
J gene: TRBJ1-3
CDR3 DNA: TGTGCCAGCAGCCAGGGACAGTATGGAAACACCATATATTTT
CDR3 protein: CASSQGQYGNTIYF

clone size: .
V gene: TRBV30
D gene: .
J gene: TRBJ1-1
CDR3 DNA: TGTGCCTGGAGCCAATCCCACGCTGAAGCTTTCTTT
CDR3 protein: CAWSQSHAEAFF

clone size: .
V gene: TRBV9
D gene: .
J gene: TRBJ1-6
CDR3 DNA: TGTGCCAGCAGCGCTCAAGGACGGGTGAAGGGTTCACCCCTCCACTTT
CDR3 protein: CASSAQGRVKGSPLHF

clone size: .
V gene: TRBV11-2
D gene: .
J gene: TRBJ2-7
CDR3 DNA: TGTGCCAGCAGCTTAATGGCGGTGACAGGTCCATCCTACGAGCAGTACTTC
CDR3 protein: CASSLMAVTGPSYEQYF

clone size: .
V gene: TRBV5-1
D gene: .
J gene: TRBJ1-1
CDR3 DNA: TGCGCCAGCAGCTTGGTACGGGAAACCAGGAACACTGAAGCTTTCTTT
CDR3 protein: CASSLVRETRNTEAFF

clone size: .
V gene: TRBV7-9
D gene: .
J gene: TRBJ1-5
CDR3 DNA: TGTGCCAGCAGCCTCGGCCCGGATAGCAATCAGCCCCAGCATTTT
CDR3 protein: CASSLGPDSNQPQHF

clone size: .
V gene: TRBV12-5
D gene: TRBD1
J gene: TRBJ2-5
CDR3 DNA: TGTGCTAGTGGTCAACGGACAGGGCAAGAGACCCAGTACTTC
CDR3 protein: CASGQRTGQETQYF

clone size: once
V gene: TRBV7-9
D gene: .
J gene: TRBJ1-1
CDR3 DNA: TGTGCCAGCAGCTTTGGATCAGGGTTTTTTATGAACACTGAAGCTTTCTTT
CDR3 protein: CASSFGSGFFMNTEAFF

clone size: .
V gene: TRBV4-2
D gene: TRBD1
J gene: TRBJ1-2
CDR3 DNA: TGTGCCAGCAGCTTCCGGACAGGGGAAATCGGCTACACCTTC
CDR3 protein: CASSFRTGEIGYTF

clone size: .
V gene: TRBV19
D gene: TRBD2
J gene: TRBJ2-7
CDR3 DNA: TGTGCCAGTAGAAACGGGCTAGCGGAAGCCTACGAGCAGTACTTC
CDR3 protein: CASRNGLAEAYEQYF

clone size: .
V gene: TRBV24-1
D gene: .
J gene: TRBJ2-5
CDR3 DNA: TGTGCCACCAGTGATCCCGCTGAGACCCAGTACTTC
CDR3 protein: CATSDPAETQYF

clone size: .
V gene: TRBV25-1
D gene: TRBD1
J gene: TRBJ2-3
CDR3 DNA: TGTGCCAGCAGCGACAGGGTCACAGATACGCAGTATTTT
CDR3 protein: CASSDRVTDTQYF

clone size: .
V gene: TRBV27
D gene: TRBD1
J gene: TRBJ2-5
CDR3 DNA: TGTGCCAGCAGTTTGGAAGGGGGCTCGAAGACCCAGTACTTC
CDR3 protein: CASSLEGGSKTQYF

clone size: .
V gene: TRBV2
D gene: .
J gene: TRBJ1-3
CDR3 DNA: TGTGCCAGCAGTGAATTAGGGTCTGTTTTTGGAAACACCATATATTTT
CDR3 protein: CASSELGSVFGNTIYF

clone size: .
V gene: TRBV9
D gene: .
J gene: TRBJ2-5
CDR3 DNA: TGTGCCAGCAGCCCCTCCCCAACAGGGTGGGAGACCCAGTACTTC
CDR3 protein: CASSPSPTGWETQYF

clone size: .
V gene: TRBV7-2
D gene: .
J gene: TRBJ2-2
CDR3 DNA: TGTGCCAGCAGCGTCCATAGCGGAGCCCCCGGGGAGCTGTTTTTT
CDR3 protein: CASSVHSGAPGELFF

clone size: .
V gene: TRBV30
D gene: .
J gene: TRBJ1-2
CDR3 DNA: TGTGCCTGGAGCTCGGGGGCCGACTATGGCTACACCTTC
CDR3 protein: CAWSSGADYGYTF

clone size: .
V gene: TRBV7-9
D gene: .
J gene: TRBJ2-3
CDR3 DNA: TGTGCCAGCAACCCCCTTAGTGCAGATACGCAGTATTTT
CDR3 protein: CASNPLSADTQYF

clone size: .
V gene: TRBV5-1
D gene: .
J gene: TRBJ1-1
CDR3 DNA: TGCGCCAGCAGCTTGCGCGGGCCGAACGCTGAAGCTTTCTTT
CDR3 protein: CASSLRGPNAEAFF

clone size: .
V gene: TRBV10-3
D gene: .
J gene: TRBJ1-1
CDR3 DNA: TGTGCCATCACCGAGAGTGGGCGAGGGACTGAAGCTTTCTTT
CDR3 protein: CAITESGRGTEAFF

clone size: .
V gene: TRBV2
D gene: .
J gene: TRBJ1-5
CDR3 DNA: TGTGCCAGCACCAACATGGGGGGCAATCAGCCCCAGCATTTT
CDR3 protein: CASTNMGGNQPQHF

clone size: once
V gene: TRBV9
D gene: TRBD2
J gene: TRBJ2-1
CDR3 DNA: TGTGCCAGCAGCGTAGCAGCGGGGGTCTCCTACAATGAGCAGTTCTTC
CDR3 protein: CASSVAAGVSYNEQFF

clone size: .
V gene: TRBV30
D gene: TRBD1
J gene: TRBJ2-5
CDR3 DNA: TGTGCCGGCAGATGGACAGGCCGAATGTACCAAGAGACCCAGTACTTC
CDR3 protein: CAGRWTGRMYQETQYF

clone size: .
V gene: TRBV9
D gene: TRBD2
J gene: TRBJ2-5
CDR3 DNA: TGTGCCAGCAGCGTAGAACCTCCCGGGGAGGGAGAGACCCAGTACTTC
CDR3 protein: CASSVEPPGEGETQYF

clone size: .
V gene: TRBV7-2
D gene: .
J gene: TRBJ1-3
CDR3 DNA: TGTGCCAGCAGCGGACAGCTTGGAAACACCATATATTTT
CDR3 protein: CASSGQLGNTIYF

clone size: .
V gene: TRBV3-1/TRBV3-2
D gene: .
J gene: TRBJ2-7
CDR3 DNA: TGTGCCAGCAGCCTAGGGAGGGGGATTACTTACTACGAGCAGTACTTC
CDR3 protein: CASSLGRGITYYEQYF

clone size: .
V gene: TRBV7-8
D gene: .
J gene: TRBJ2-2
CDR3 DNA: TGTGCCAGCAGCTTGGGGCAGAACACCGGGGAGCTGTTTTTT
CDR3 protein: CASSLGQNTGELFF

clone size: .
V gene: TRBV10-3
D gene: .
J gene: TRBJ2-2
CDR3 DNA: TGTGCCATCAACGGTCGGGACACCGGGGAGCTGTTTTTT
CDR3 protein: CAINGRDTGELFF

clone size: .
V gene: TRBV7-2
D gene: .
J gene: TRBJ1-3
CDR3 DNA: TGTGCCAGCAGCTTAGGTAACTCTGGAAACACCATATATTTT
CDR3 protein: CASSLGNSGNTIYF

clone size: .
V gene: TRBV6-2/TRBV6-3
D gene: TRBD1
J gene: TRBJ2-7
CDR3 DNA: TGTGCCAGCAGTCAATGGGACAGGGAAAGCTACGAGCAGTACTTC
CDR3 protein: CASSQWDRESYEQYF

clone size: .
V gene: TRBV6-2/TRBV6-3
D gene: TRBD1
J gene: TRBJ1-1
CDR3 DNA: TGTGCCAGCAGTTTATGGACAGGAAAATCGAACACTGAAGCTTTCTTT
CDR3 protein: CASSLWTGKSNTEAFF

clone size: .
V gene: TRBV27
D gene: .
J gene: TRBJ1-2
CDR3 DNA: TGTGCCAGCAGTCCATACTTACAGGTAGCCAACTATGGCTACACCTTC
CDR3 protein: CASSPYLQVANYGYTF

clone size: .
V gene: TRBV6-6
D gene: TRBD1
J gene: TRBJ1-2
CDR3 DNA: TGTGCCAGCAGTCTTAACTCAGGGGGATTCTTC
CDR3 protein: CASSLNSGGFF

clone size: .
V gene: TRBV10-1
D gene: TRBD1
J gene: TRBJ2-2
CDR3 DNA: TGCGCCAGCAGTGAGTCGATGGACAGGGGAATTACCGGGGAGCTGTTTTTT
CDR3 protein: CASSESMDRGITGELFF

clone size: .
V gene: TRBV10-1
D gene: .
J gene: TRBJ2-1
CDR3 DNA: TGCGCCAGCAAACAGGGCAATGAGCAGTTCTTC
CDR3 protein: CASKQGNEQFF

clone size: .
V gene: TRBV19
D gene: .
J gene: TRBJ1-4
CDR3 DNA: TGTGCCAGTAGTAAAAATGAGGGTGAAAAACTGTTTTTT
CDR3 protein: CASSKNEGEKLFF

clone size: .
V gene: TRBV3-1/TRBV3-2
D gene: TRBD1
J gene: TRBJ1-4
CDR3 DNA: TGTGCCAGAAGGGGGCTAACGGATGAAAAACTGTTTTTT
CDR3 protein: CARRGLTDEKLFF

clone size: .
V gene: TRBV2
D gene: .
J gene: TRBJ2-3
CDR3 DNA: TGTGCCAGCAGTAAGAACAGCAACACAGATACGCAGTATTTT
CDR3 protein: CASSKNSNTDTQYF

clone size: .
V gene: TRBV5-1
D gene: TRBD2
J gene: TRBJ2-2
CDR3 DNA: TGCGCCAGCAGCTTGGAGGGAGCGGGAGCCGGCGGGGAGCTGTTTTTT
CDR3 protein: CASSLEGAGAGGELFF

clone size: .
V gene: TRBV19
D gene: .
J gene: TRBJ1-5
CDR3 DNA: TGTGCCAGTAGTCGAGGGGGGTATCAGCCCCAGCATTTT
CDR3 protein: CASSRGGYQPQHF

clone size: .
V gene: TRBV29-1
D gene: TRBD1
J gene: TRBJ1-2
CDR3 DNA: TGCAGCGTTGGGGACAGGGGGCTGTATGGCTACACCTTC
CDR3 protein: CSVGDRGLYGYTF

clone size: .
V gene: TRBV12-3/TRBV12-4
D gene: .
J gene: TRBJ1-2
CDR3 DNA: TGTGCCAGCAGTTCCGAAGACCTATATGGCTACACCTTC
CDR3 protein: CASSSEDLYGYTF

clone size: .
V gene: TRBV7-9
D gene: .
J gene: TRBJ2-1
CDR3 DNA: TGTGCCAGCAGCTTAGCGTCAGGGGTCAATGAGCAGTTCTTC
CDR3 protein: CASSLASGVNEQFF